These 22 T cell receptor beta chains originate from one sample sequenced in a study of blood T cell repertoires in COVID-19. The table came from immunoSEQ multiplex PCR; TCRdb's copy has only in-frame clones and leaves some out. The sample yields 100,000 to 120,000 clones, about 85% seen once. The source material was peripheral blood. These TCRs come from a woman in her 70s with acute or convalescent COVID-19.

V usage is TRBV7-8 and J usage is TRBJ1-2, with 10 bases identical to TRBD1. V dropped 1 base and J dropped 4; count of bases not matched to a gene: 6. The CDR3 sequence is 16 residues long. Per the germline V gene, CDR1 is SGHVS and CDR2 is FQNEAQ. In nucleotides, the CDR3 is TGTGCCAGCAGCTTAGTAGGGACAGGGGCCTTCTATGGCTACACCTTC. This encodes CASSLVGTGAFYGYTF.

This chain links TRBV19 with TRBJ1-5, with D possibly TRBD1 on 5 matching bases. V dropped 3 bases and J dropped 0 bases, with 6 bases sitting between them. The CDR3 runs 14 residues. The germline CDR1 and CDR2 sequences are LNHDA and SQIVND (reference sequence). CDR3 protein: CASSMTVSNQPQHF. DNA of the CDR3: TGTGCCAGTAGTATGACAGTTAGCAATCAGCCCCAGCATTTT.

The chain is built from TRBV6-2 or TRBV6-3 and TRBJ2-2; 9 bases agree with TRBD2. This CDR3 region has 18 residues. The germline V gene encodes CDR1 MNHEY and CDR2 SVGEGT. The J segment lost 0 bases and the V segment lost 2 bases, leaving 7 bases of the junction unmatched. The CDR3 sequence is CASSYPRASGANTGELFF. The CDR3 DNA follows: TGTGCCAGCAGTTACCCCCGGGCTAGCGGGGCGAACACCGGGGAGCTGTTTTTT.

The chain uses TRBV9 and TRBJ1-6; TRBD1 matches at 9 bases. Trimming removed 0 bases from V and 9 bases from J; junction bases left unmatched: 1. CDR1 is SGDLS, CDR2 YYNGEE, per germline. This CDR3 has 14 amino acids. CDR3: CASSVEGQGSPLHF. The DNA of the CDR3 is TGTGCCAGCAGCGTAGAGGGACAGGGTTCACCCCTCCACTTT.

The count of this clone is one. The gene calls are TRBV7-8 and TRBJ2-7; 13 bases are a match to TRBD2. This CDR3 has 18 residues. Trimming removed 1 base from V and 0 bases from J; junction bases left unmatched: 6. Germline-derived CDR1 and CDR2 are SGHVS and FQNEAQ. CDR3 region: CASSLGTSGRAGSYEQYF. The DNA for the CDR3 is TGTGCCAGCAGCTTAGGAACTAGCGGGAGGGCGGGCTCCTACGAGCAGTACTTC. The full variable domain, rest sourced from reference TRBV7-8 and TRBJ2-7, is GAGVSQSPRYKVAKRGQDVALRCDPISGHVSLFWYQQALGQGPEFLTYFQNEAQLDKSGLPSDRFFAERPEGSVSTLKIQRTQQEDSAVYLCASSLGTSGRAGSYEQYFGPGTRLTVT.

In nucleotides, the CDR3 is TGTGCCAGCAGCGCATCGGGAGCGGGGTCCTTTAAGACCCAGTACTTC. It yields the protein CASSASGAGSFKTQYF. The gene calls are TRBV9 and TRBJ2-5, with TRBD2 matching 7 bases. Per germline, CDR1 SGDLS and CDR2 YYNGEE. The CDR3 has 16 residues. After removal of 3 bases from V and 6 bases from J, the junction contained 14 bases not matched to a gene.

This chain uses TRBV27 with TRBJ1-5; TRBD1 might be the D (6 bases). The germline V gene has CDR1 MNHEY and CDR2 SMNVEV (reference sequence). This CDR3 contains 12 residues. V was shortened by 6 bases and J by 7 bases, with 10 bases between the two germline ends. CDR3 bases: TGTGCCAGCAGAACAGGGTGGCAGCCCCAGCATTTT. Its protein product is CASRTGWQPQHF.

The chain links TRBV7-6 to TRBJ2-2; 11 bases are a match to TRBD2. Losses at the gene ends were 5 bases for V and 0 bases for J; bases not matched to a gene: 5. Germline values: CDR1 SGHVS, CDR2 FNYEAQ. The CDR3 is made up of 17 amino acids. The CDR3 is CASSQLAGDPNTGELFF. In nucleotides, the CDR3 is TGTGCCAGCAGCCAACTAGCGGGAGATCCGAACACCGGGGAGCTGTTTTTT.

This chain joins TRBV11-2 and TRBJ2-1, with 11 bases fitting TRBD2. The V gene's germline CDR1 is SGHAT and CDR2 FQNNGV. V dropped 4 bases and J dropped 4; count of bases not matched to a gene: 12. CDR3 length equals 18 residues. Here the CDR3 reads CASSSLTSGAPFYNEQFF. The CDR3 nucleotides read TGTGCCAGCAGCTCCTTGACTAGCGGGGCACCTTTTTACAATGAGCAGTTCTTC.

This sequence joins TRBV27 and TRBJ1-5; tentatively, D is TRBD1 (5 bases). CDR3 length: 16 amino acids. The ends were cut back, 6 bases at V and 0 bases at J, with 15 bases in the middle. Looked up from germline, CDR1 is MNHEY and CDR2 is SMNVEV (reference sequence). CDR3 residues: CASRSTQGLSNQPQHF. CDR3 bases: TGTGCCAGCAGAAGTACTCAGGGACTTAGCAATCAGCCCCAGCATTTT.

On this clone: One end of the junction is discordant with germline, which a read error may explain. V usage is TRBV7-2 and J usage is TRBJ1-1; 7 nucleotides agree with TRBD1. Germline-derived CDR1 and CDR2 are SGHTA and FQGNSA. The CDR3 runs 14 residues. CDR3 sequence: CASSIVTGNTEAFF. In DNA form, the CDR3 reads TGTGCCAGCAGCATTGTGACAGGGAACACTGAAGCTTTTTTT.

The rearrangement uses TRBV24-1 and TRBJ2-5, with a weak D call TRBD1 (8 bases). V dropped 4 bases and J dropped 4 bases, with 15 bases sitting between them. CDR3 size: 15 residues. Per germline, CDR1 KGHDR and CDR2 SFDVKD. The CDR3: CATSDRTGRGETQYF. For the CDR3, the DNA is TGTGCCACCAGTGACAGGACAGGGAGGGGAGAGACCCAGTACTTC.

This clone came up once. The chain joins TRBV3-1 (or the pseudogene TRBV3-2) to TRBJ1-1, with 7 bases matching TRBD1. Germline CDR1 reads LGHDT; CDR2 reads YNNKEL (reference sequence). V gave up 5 bases and J gave up 4 bases; unmatched junction bases: 7. The CDR3 runs to 14 residues. DNA of the CDR3: TGTGCCAGCAGCTTGAGGCAGGGGGGCACTGAAGCTTTCTTT. This gives the protein CASSLRQGGTEAFF.

The V gene is TRBV28, the J gene TRBJ2-7, with D perhaps TRBD1 (5 bases). V lost 6 bases, J lost 1 base, and 22 bases lay in between. The CDR3 has 17 residues. The germline gives CDR1 MDHEN, CDR2 SYDVKM. The DNA for the CDR3 is TGTGCCAGCAGATGGGGCAGCAGAGGAAGATCATCCTACGAGCAGTACTTC. It encodes CASRWGSRGRSSYEQYF. The full variable domain, in which reference TRBV28 and TRBJ2-7 provide the parts outside the CDR3, is DVKVTQSSRYLVKRTGEKVFLECVQDMDHENMFWYRQDPGLGLRLIYFSYDVKMKEKGDIPEGYSVSREKKERFSLILESASTNQTSMYLCASRWGSRGRSSYEQYFGPGTRLTVT.

The CDR3 here is CASSYVGGGLTDTQYF. As DNA, the CDR3 is TGTGCCAGCAGTTACGTCGGGGGGGGCCTTACAGATACGCAGTATTTT. The chain is built from TRBV6-2 or TRBV6-3 and TRBJ2-3; 8 bases are a match to TRBD2. V shed 2 bases, J shed 3 bases, and the junction held 7 bases outside the gene matches. The CDR3 has 16 amino acids. Germline CDR1 reads MNHEY; CDR2 reads SVGEGT.

The V gene is TRBV7-3, the J gene TRBJ2-6; D not resolved. The CDR3 length is 14 residues. Germline loops: CDR1 SGHTA, CDR2 FQGTGA. V lost 5 bases and J lost 2, with 7 bases in between. The CDR3 coding sequence is TGTGCCAGCAGCCCTACGACTGGGGCCAACGTCCTGACTTTC. This gives the protein CASSPTTGANVLTF.

J is TRBJ1-2 and V is TRBV6-5; D is perhaps TRBD1 (5 bases). The V gene's germline CDR1 is MNHEY and CDR2 SVGAGI. The CDR3 is made up of 15 amino acids. The ends were cut back, 8 bases at V and 4 bases at J, with 20 bases in the middle. CDR3 sequence: CASFDHRVGGYGYTF. The CDR3 DNA sequence: TGTGCCAGCTTCGACCACCGGGTCGGGGGCTATGGCTACACCTTC.

In this sample, this clone turned up a few times. The V call is TRBV18, the J call TRBJ2-1; D might be TRBD2 (5 bases). The CDR3 consists of 15 residues. Deletions cut 0 bases from V and 8 bases from J, with 14 bases between. Germline loops: CDR1 KGHSH, CDR2 LQKENI. The DNA of the CDR3 is TGTGCCAGCTCACCACCTAGCGCGGAATCCTATGAGCAGTTCTTC. Encoded protein: CASSPPSAESYEQFF.

This rearrangement joins TRBV5-8 to TRBJ2-4, with D possibly TRBD1 on 5 matching bases. The CDR3 is 14 amino acids. Germline CDR1 reads SGHTS; CDR2 reads YDEGEE. Trimming cost V 0 bases and J 6 bases, with 10 bases left between them. CDR3 protein: CASSLGRGLNIQYF. CDR3 sequence (DNA): TGTGCCAGCAGCTTGGGAAGGGGATTAAACATTCAGTACTTC.

The rearrangement links TRBV6-5 to TRBJ2-7; D ambiguous. V shed 5 bases and J shed 3 bases, with 11 bases lying between them. CDR1 and CDR2 (germline): MNHEY, SVGAGI. This CDR3 region has 13 residues. The CDR3 loop reads CASSMRTNYEQYV. CDR3 DNA: TGTGCCAGCAGTATGCGTACCAACTACGAGCAGTACGTC.

The chain employs TRBV6-2 or TRBV6-3 and TRBJ2-1; 14 positions agree with TRBD2. The length of the CDR3 is 17 residues. The V gene's germline CDR1 is MNHEY and CDR2 SVGEGT. The V gene end was trimmed by 5 bases and the J gene end by 1 base; junction bases not matched to a gene: 4. CDR3 in amino acids: CASSTRTSGGSYNEQFF. CDR3 coding DNA: TGTGCCAGCAGTACCCGGACTAGCGGGGGGTCCTACAATGAGCAGTTCTTC.

The chain links TRBV28 to TRBJ2-4; a weak D match, TRBD2 (5 bases). V was clipped by 6 bases and J by 4 bases, with 13 bases between them. The germline V gene encodes CDR1 MDHEN and CDR2 SYDVKM. The CDR3 is 14 residues long. This CDR3 reads CASREGLSKNIQYF. DNA for the CDR3: TGTGCCAGCAGAGAGGGCTTGTCAAAAAACATTCAGTACTTC.